The 32 T cell receptor beta chains in this list originate from one sample, sequenced in a study of cytomegalovirus exposure and HLA in healthy donors. Repertoires were generated with immunoSEQ multiplex PCR, while TCRdb's copy carries only in-frame clones and drops some. The sample yields 200,000 to 300,000 clones, 87% seen once. The specimen was PBMCs. These receptors were collected from a man aged 18 to 29 in good health and CMV-seronegative.

The chain couples TRBV27 to TRBJ2-7; TRBD2 matches 8 bases. Germline assignment: CDR1 MNHEY and CDR2 SMNVEV (reference sequence). V lost 0 bases to trimming and J lost 7 bases; unmatched junction nucleotides: 14. There are 17 residues in the CDR3. The CDR3 DNA is TGTGCCAGCAGTTTATCCCCAGCGGGAGCCGCCTTGGGTGAGCAGTACTTC. This sequence encodes CASSLSPAGAALGEQYF.

This clone appeared once. The chain links TRBV2 to TRBJ2-5, with 13 nucleotides matching TRBD2. This CDR3 is 14 amino acids long. Germline CDR1 and CDR2: SNHLY and FYNNEI. Trimming removed 8 bases from V and 2 bases from J; junction bases left unmatched: 2. In nucleotides, the CDR3 is TGTGCCAGCGAACTAGCGGGAGGGCAAGAGACCCAGTACTTC. It specifies CASELAGGQETQYF.

The chain combines TRBV7-9 with TRBJ1-4, with D maybe TRBD1 (5 bases). The V end lost 5 bases, the J end lost 7 bases, and 17 bases lay between the germline ends. The CDR3 covers 15 residues. Germline V gene sequence: CDR1 SEHNR, CDR2 FQNEAQ (reference sequence). This CDR3 is CASSRAGQGGEKLFF. As DNA, the CDR3 is TGTGCCAGCAGCCGTGCAGGGCAGGGCGGTGAAAAACTGTTTTTT. Together with reference TRBV7-9 and TRBJ1-4, the CDR3 gives the full variable domain: DTGVSQNPRHKITKRGQNVTFRCDPISEHNRLYWYRQTLGQGPEFLTYFQNEAQLEKSRLLSDRFSAERPKGSFSTLEIQRTEQGDSAMYLCASSRAGQGGEKLFFGSGTQLSVL.

This clone was detected only once. The chain joins TRBV18 to TRBJ1-1, with D possibly matching TRBD1 (5 bases). The CDR3 has 13 amino acids. Trimming cost V 8 bases and J 6 bases, with 16 bases left between them. Germline-derived CDR1 and CDR2 are KGHSH and LQKENI. The CDR3 DNA reads as TGTGCCAGCGTCACCACCAGGGAGGCTGAAGCTTTCTTT. Translation gives CASVTTREAEAFF.

Only a few counts were recorded for this clone. This chain joins TRBV19 and TRBJ2-1; D may be TRBD2 (6 bases). CDR3 length: 13 amino acids. With 5 bases removed from V and 4 bases from J, the gap between germline ends came to 9 bases. Germline assignment: CDR1 LNHDA and CDR2 SQIVND (reference sequence). The CDR3 nucleotides are TGTGCCAGTAGTCTTGGGACTTACAATGAGCAGTTCTTC. This sequence encodes CASSLGTYNEQFF.

The chain couples TRBV28 to TRBJ1-2; the D gene is possibly TRBD1 (6 bases). This CDR3 has 13 residues. In germline, CDR1 is MDHEN, CDR2 SYDVKM. The ends were cut back, 7 bases at V and 4 bases at J, with 13 bases in the middle. CDR3 coding DNA: TGTGCCAGCAAAACCGACAGGTTCTATGGCTACACCTTC. This encodes CASKTDRFYGYTF.

The chain is built from TRBV5-1 and TRBJ2-5, with a tentative D call TRBD1 (6 bases). CDR1 is SGHRS, CDR2 YFSETQ, per germline. V lost 0 bases to trimming and J lost 4 bases, with 7 bases between them. The CDR3 spans 13 residues. CDR3 sequence: CASSLGGPETQYF. For the CDR3, the DNA is TGCGCCAGCAGCTTGGGGGGGCCAGAGACCCAGTACTTC.

J is TRBJ1-2 and V is TRBV6-6, with D possibly matching TRBD1 (5 bases). Germline lookup yields CDR1 MNHNY and CDR2 SVGAGI (reference sequence). Trimming pared 4 bases from V and 0 bases from J, leaving 9 bases between. The CDR3 loop spans 14 amino acids. The CDR3 DNA follows: TGTGCCAGCAGTTTCGACAGTACTAACTATGGCTACACCTTC. Its translation: CASSFDSTNYGYTF.

The rearrangement joins TRBV15 to TRBJ2-7; maybe TRBD1 (6 bases). This CDR3 has 15 amino acids. The germline V gene encodes CDR1 LNHNV and CDR2 YYDKDF (reference sequence). V gave up 0 bases and J gave up 5 bases, with 14 bases separating them. CDR3 DNA: TGTGCCACCAGCAGAGATTCCACAGGGTGGAACGAGCAGTACTTC. Encoded protein: CATSRDSTGWNEQYF. The full variable domain, its missing parts supplied by reference TRBV15 and TRBJ2-7, is DAMVIQNPRYQVTQFGKPVTLSCSQTLNHNVMYWYQQKSSQAPKLLFHYYDKDFNNEADTPDNFQSRRPNTSFCFLDIRSPGLGDTAMYLCATSRDSTGWNEQYFGPGTRLTVT.

V gene TRBV4-1 combines with J gene TRBJ2-3; 7 bases fit TRBD1. The CDR3 totals 13 residues. The germline gives CDR1 MGHRA, CDR2 YSYEKL. J was trimmed by 11 bases and V by 0 bases; bases with no gene match: 5. CDR3 DNA sequence: TGCGCCAGCAGCCAAGATGGACAGGCAAAGCAGTATTTT. It encodes CASSQDGQAKQYF.

The chain joins TRBV4-3 to TRBJ2-1; the D gene is possibly TRBD2 (5 bases). The CDR3 spans 17 residues. Germline V lookup: CDR1 LGHNA, CDR2 YSLEER. Trimming removed 1 base at V and 0 bases at J, with 13 bases between. CDR3: CASSQAIREASYNEQFF. The CDR3 nucleotides read TGCGCCAGCAGCCAAGCTATTCGGGAAGCCTCCTACAATGAGCAGTTCTTC.

The chain employs TRBV27 and TRBJ2-1; TRBD2 matches at 11 bases. The germline V gene has CDR1 MNHEY and CDR2 SMNVEV (reference sequence). V shed 4 bases, J shed 6 bases, and the junction held 2 bases outside the gene matches. There are 14 residues in the CDR3. Written as DNA, the CDR3 is TGTGCCAGCAGTTCGGGGACTAGCGGCAATGAGCAGTTCTTC. It encodes CASSSGTSGNEQFF.

The genes are TRBV28 and TRBJ2-7, with D perhaps TRBD2 (6 bases). Trimming stripped 5 bases from V and 2 bases from J, with 16 bases between. The CDR3 is 15 amino acids. The germline V gene encodes CDR1 MDHEN and CDR2 SYDVKM. The CDR3 coding sequence is TGTGCCAGCAGTCCGGGGGACCCACTTACCTACGAGCAGTACTTC. Translated: CASSPGDPLTYEQYF.

The rearrangement joins TRBV28 to TRBJ1-5, with unresolved D. The CDR3 loop spans 12 amino acids. Germline V CDR1 and CDR2: MDHEN, SYDVKM. Trimming left V 6 bases short and J 9 bases short, with 12 bases between. CDR3 in amino acids: CASSPASRPQHF. CDR3 coding DNA: TGTGCCAGCAGCCCCGCGAGCCGGCCCCAGCATTTT.

This chain joins TRBV5-1 and TRBJ2-1, with D unclear. In germline, CDR1 is SGHRS, CDR2 YFSETQ. The CDR3 is 11 amino acids. The V and J ends lost 6 bases and 5 bases respectively, with 6 bases between them. CDR3 DNA sequence: TGCGCCAGCACCGTTGACAATGAGCAGTTCTTC. It codes for CASTVDNEQFF.

This clone was found a few times. The chain recombines TRBV6-5 with TRBJ2-7; tentative D call: TRBD2 (6 bases). The CDR3 extends over 13 amino acids. V was clipped by 8 bases and J by 1 base, with 12 bases between them. CDR1 is MNHEY and CDR2 is SVGAGI in the germline V gene. CDR3 nucleotides: TGTGCCAGCCGGCCAGGGAGGTCCTACGAGCAGTACTTC. Protein: CASRPGRSYEQYF.

The rearrangement joins TRBV4-1 to TRBJ2-7; 8 positions agree with TRBD2. From germline, CDR1 is MGHRA and CDR2 YSYEKL. Trimming took 1 base from V and 3 from J; bases not matched to a gene: 8. The CDR3 loop spans 16 amino acids. CDR3 sequence (DNA): TGCGCCAGCAGCCAAGGCCAGATGGCGGGGGGCTACGAGCAGTACTTC. Residues: CASSQGQMAGGYEQYF.

This chain joins TRBV7-8 and TRBJ2-3; D not resolved. The CDR3 sequence is 12 residues long. Germline V lookup: CDR1 SGHVS, CDR2 FQNEAQ. Deletions cut 4 bases from V and 11 bases from J, with 13 bases between. The CDR3 nucleotides read TGTGCCAGCAGCTATGAGCTAGGCCTGCAGTATTTT. Translating gives CASSYELGLQYF.

Points on this clone: The sample holds other DNA sequences that translate to the same CDR3. V usage is TRBV18 and J usage is TRBJ1-5; maybe TRBD1 (5 bases). The CDR3 sequence is 13 residues long. V dropped 3 bases and J dropped 4 bases, with 7 bases sitting between them. Germline V gene sequence: CDR1 KGHSH, CDR2 LQKENI. The CDR3 DNA is TGTGCCAGCTCACCGGGGGGGAATCAGCCCCAGCATTTT. This translates into CASSPGGNQPQHF. Looking up the rest from reference TRBV18 and TRBJ1-5 gives the full variable domain: NAGVMQNPRHLVRRRGQEARLRCSPMKGHSHVYWYRQLPEEGLKFMVYLQKENIIDESGMPKERFSAEFPKEGPSILRIQQVVRGDSAAYFCASSPGGNQPQHFGDGTRLSIL.

The chain combines TRBV28 with TRBJ2-7; possibly TRBD2 for D (6 bases). Germline-derived CDR1 and CDR2 are MDHEN and SYDVKM. The CDR3 is made up of 15 amino acids. V lost 7 bases and J lost 0, with 16 bases in between. CDR3 sequence (DNA): TGTGCCAGCAATTCAGCGGGTCGGGTCTCCTACGAGCAGTACTTC. Residues: CASNSAGRVSYEQYF.

This chain links TRBV5-4 with TRBJ1-6; 10 bases align to TRBD1. J lost 9 bases, V lost 3 bases, and 6 bases had no gene match. This CDR3 spans 15 amino acids. Germline V lookup: CDR1 SGHNT, CDR2 YYREEE (reference sequence). The DNA for the CDR3 is TGTGCCAGCAGCTCTCGACAGGGGGCGCGTTCACCCCTCCACTTT. Amino acids: CASSSRQGARSPLHF.

The chain recombines TRBV5-1 with TRBJ2-1, with a tentative D call TRBD1 (5 bases). The germline V and J ends were trimmed by 1 base and 6 bases, with 11 bases remaining between them. The germline V gene encodes CDR1 SGHRS and CDR2 YFSETQ. The CDR3 consists of 14 residues. The CDR3 protein is CASSLWGPSNEQFF. In DNA form, the CDR3 reads TGCGCCAGCAGCTTGTGGGGCCCTAGCAATGAGCAGTTCTTC.

The CDR3 DNA reads TGTGCCAGCAGTTTAGGGAGTAGCGGGGACAATGAGCAGTTCTTC. The encoded protein is CASSLGSSGDNEQFF. The chain employs TRBV28 and TRBJ2-1; 8 bases map to TRBD2. In germline, CDR1 is MDHEN, CDR2 SYDVKM. Unmatched junction bases numbered 5, after V lost 2 bases and J lost 5 bases. This CDR3 is built from 15 residues.

The J gene is TRBJ1-6, the V gene TRBV5-5; 8 bases are shared with TRBD1. CDR3 length equals 16 residues. V dropped 0 bases and J dropped 10; count of bases not matched to a gene: 9. Germline V gene lookup returns CDR1 SGHKS and CDR2 YYEKEE (reference sequence). The DNA of the CDR3 is TGTGCCAGCAGCTTGGTCTCGGCAGGGGGCATATCACCCCTCCACTTT. This encodes CASSLVSAGGISPLHF. Full variable domain (remainder filled in from reference TRBV5-5 and TRBJ1-6): DAGVTQSPTHLIKTRGQQVTLRCSPISGHKSVSWYQQVLGQGPQFIFQYYEKEERGRGNFPDRFSARQFPNYSSELNVNALLLGDSALYLCASSLVSAGGISPLHFGNGTRLTVT.

This clone was found once. V gene TRBV5-1 combines with J gene TRBJ2-1; 11 bases agree with TRBD2. This CDR3 is built from 19 residues. Germline assignment: CDR1 SGHRS and CDR2 YFSETQ. V shed 0 bases and J 0 bases; nucleotides not matched to a gene: 8. CDR3 nucleotide sequence: TGCGCCAGCAGCTTGGAAGTGTCTAGCGGGAGGTTCTCCTACAATGAGCAGTTCTTC. This gives the protein CASSLEVSSGRFSYNEQFF.

This chain joins TRBV4-3 and TRBJ2-1, with D hard to call. The V end was cut by 2 bases, the J end by 0 bases, with 11 bases between. Germline V gives CDR1 LGHNA, CDR2 YSLEER. This CDR3 is 16 amino acids long. The CDR3 is CASSQPGPSSYNEQFF. In nucleotides, the CDR3 is TGCGCCAGCAGCCAACCCGGTCCTAGCTCCTACAATGAGCAGTTCTTC.

The gene calls are TRBV27 and TRBJ2-3; tentatively, D is TRBD2 (6 bases). Trimming pared 7 bases from V and 8 bases from J, leaving 7 bases between. Germline loops: CDR1 MNHEY, CDR2 SMNVEV (reference sequence). CDR3 length: 10 amino acids. The CDR3 sequence: CASTEGTQYF. The CDR3 DNA sequence: TGTGCCAGCACGGAGGGTACGCAGTATTTT.

Concerning this clone itself: At the DNA level, this CDR3 is encoded by other sequences in the same sample as well. V gene TRBV5-6 combines with J gene TRBJ2-6; D perhaps matches TRBD2 (5 bases). This CDR3 spans 15 amino acids. V was clipped by 4 bases and J by 0 bases, with 8 bases between them. Germline V gene sequence: CDR1 SGHDT, CDR2 YYEEEE. CDR3 sequence: CASSPAGSGANVLTF. CDR3 in DNA: TGTGCCAGCAGCCCGGCGGGCTCTGGGGCCAACGTCCTGACTTTC.

This chain links TRBV29-1 with TRBJ1-4; no reliable D call. The germline V and J ends were trimmed by 4 bases and 1 base, with 4 bases remaining between them. The CDR3 totals 12 residues. The V gene's germline CDR1 is SQVTM and CDR2 ANQGSEA. CDR3 sequence: CSVARTNEKLFF. CDR3 nucleotide sequence: TGCAGCGTTGCCAGAACTAATGAAAAACTGTTTTTT.

The chain links TRBV2 to TRBJ1-5; D unclear. V was cut by 3 bases and J by 3 bases, with 9 bases left in between. The CDR3 length is 14 residues. In germline, CDR1 is SNHLY, CDR2 FYNNEI. The CDR3 DNA follows: TGTGCCAGCAGTGATTTCGCGGCCAATCAGCCCCAGCATTTT. Its protein is CASSDFAANQPQHF.

The CDR3 sequence: CASSSGTGLNEKLFF. CDR3 DNA: TGCGCCAGCAGCTCCGGGACAGGGTTGAATGAAAAACTGTTTTTT. The V and J genes are TRBV5-1 and TRBJ1-4, with 9 bases aligning to TRBD1. V trimming: 3 bases; J trimming: 5 bases; junction bases outside the gene matches: 5. Germline V gene data show CDR1 as SGHRS and CDR2 as YFSETQ. This CDR3 is built from 15 residues.

The V call is TRBV4-3, the J call TRBJ2-1; a possible D gene is TRBD2 (7 bases). The CDR3 is made up of 17 amino acids. V was trimmed by 1 base and J by 0 bases, leaving 13 bases between them. Germline loops: CDR1 LGHNA, CDR2 YSLEER. In DNA, the CDR3 is TGCGCCAGCAGCCAAGGCCTAGCGGACAGCTCCTACAATGAGCAGTTCTTC. Encoded protein: CASSQGLADSSYNEQFF.